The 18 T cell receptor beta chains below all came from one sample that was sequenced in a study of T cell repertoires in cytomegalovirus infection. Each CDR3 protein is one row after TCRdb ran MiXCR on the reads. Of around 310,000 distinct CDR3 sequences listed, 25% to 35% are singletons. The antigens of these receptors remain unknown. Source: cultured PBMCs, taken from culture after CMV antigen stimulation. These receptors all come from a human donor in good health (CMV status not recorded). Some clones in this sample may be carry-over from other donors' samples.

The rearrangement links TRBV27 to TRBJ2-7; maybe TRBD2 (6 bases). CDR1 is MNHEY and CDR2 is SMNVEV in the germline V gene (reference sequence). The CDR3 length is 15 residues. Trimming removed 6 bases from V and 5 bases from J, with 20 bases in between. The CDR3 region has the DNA TGTGCCAGCAGCGACCGCGTGGGGGGAGTGGACGAGCAGTACTTC. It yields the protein CASSDRVGGVDEQYF.

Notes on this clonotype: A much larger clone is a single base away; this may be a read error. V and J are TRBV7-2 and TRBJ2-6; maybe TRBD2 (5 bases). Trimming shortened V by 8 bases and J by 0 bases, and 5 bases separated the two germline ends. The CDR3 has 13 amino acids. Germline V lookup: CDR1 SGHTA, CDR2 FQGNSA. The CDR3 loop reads CTSGSSGANVLTF. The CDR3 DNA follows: TGTACCAGCGGGAGCTCTGGGGCCAACGTCCTGACTTTC.

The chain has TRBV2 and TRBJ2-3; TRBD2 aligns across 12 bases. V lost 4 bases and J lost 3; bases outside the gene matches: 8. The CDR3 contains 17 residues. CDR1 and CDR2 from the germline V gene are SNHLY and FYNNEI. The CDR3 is CASSVRLAGELTDTQYF. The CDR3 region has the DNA TGTGCCAGCAGTGTACGACTAGCGGGAGAATTGACAGATACGCAGTATTTT.

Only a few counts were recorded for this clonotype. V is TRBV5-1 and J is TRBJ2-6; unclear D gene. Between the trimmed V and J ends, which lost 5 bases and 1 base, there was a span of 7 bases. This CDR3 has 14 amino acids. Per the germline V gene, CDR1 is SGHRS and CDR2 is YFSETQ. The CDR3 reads CASRELSGANVLTF. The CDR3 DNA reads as TGCGCCAGCAGGGAACTTTCTGGGGCCAACGTCCTGACTTTC.

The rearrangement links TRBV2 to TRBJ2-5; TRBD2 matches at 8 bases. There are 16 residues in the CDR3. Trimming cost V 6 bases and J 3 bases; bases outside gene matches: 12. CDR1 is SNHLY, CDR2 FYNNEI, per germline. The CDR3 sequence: CASRGLWREDKETQYF. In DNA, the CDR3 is TGTGCCAGCAGGGGTCTCTGGCGGGAGGACAAAGAGACCCAGTACTTC.

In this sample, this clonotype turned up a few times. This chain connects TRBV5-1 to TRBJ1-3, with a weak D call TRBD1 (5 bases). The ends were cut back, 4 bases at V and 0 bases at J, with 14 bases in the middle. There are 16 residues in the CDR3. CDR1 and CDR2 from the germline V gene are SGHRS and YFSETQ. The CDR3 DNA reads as TGCGCCAGCAGCCCGGGACTCTATTACTCTGGAAACACCATATATTTT. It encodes CASSPGLYYSGNTIYF.

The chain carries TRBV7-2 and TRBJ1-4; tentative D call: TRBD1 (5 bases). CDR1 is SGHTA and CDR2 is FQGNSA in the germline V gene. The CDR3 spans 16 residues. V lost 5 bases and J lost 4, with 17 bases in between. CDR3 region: CASSLKSGLINEKLFF. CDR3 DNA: TGTGCCAGCAGCCTCAAATCGGGACTGATTAATGAAAAACTGTTTTTT.

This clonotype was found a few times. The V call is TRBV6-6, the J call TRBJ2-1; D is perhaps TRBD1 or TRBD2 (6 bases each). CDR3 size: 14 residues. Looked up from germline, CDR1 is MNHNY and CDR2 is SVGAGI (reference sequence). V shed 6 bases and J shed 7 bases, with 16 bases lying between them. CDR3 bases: TGTGCCAGCAGGACCAGGGGACTCCTTAATGAGCAGTTCTTC. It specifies CASRTRGLLNEQFF.

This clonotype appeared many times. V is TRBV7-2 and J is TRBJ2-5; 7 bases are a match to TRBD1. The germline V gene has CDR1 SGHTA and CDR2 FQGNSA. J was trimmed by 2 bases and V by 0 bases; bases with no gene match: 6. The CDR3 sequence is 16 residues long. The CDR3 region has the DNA TGTGCCAGCAGCTTAGCCGAGGCCAGGGGGCAAGAGACCCAGTACTTC. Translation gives CASSLAEARGQETQYF. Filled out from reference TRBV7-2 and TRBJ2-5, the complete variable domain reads GAGVSQSPSNKVTEKGKDVELRCDPISGHTALYWYRQSLGQGLEFLIYFQGNSAPDKSGLPSDRFSAERTGGSVSTLTIQRTQQEDSAVYLCASSLAEARGQETQYFGPGTRLLVL.

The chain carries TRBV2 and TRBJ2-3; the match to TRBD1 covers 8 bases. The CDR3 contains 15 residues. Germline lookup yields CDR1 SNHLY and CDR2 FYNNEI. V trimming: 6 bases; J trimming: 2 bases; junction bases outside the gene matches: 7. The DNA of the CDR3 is TGTGCCAGCAGATACCGGGACAGGCTCACAGATACGCAGTATTTT. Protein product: CASRYRDRLTDTQYF.

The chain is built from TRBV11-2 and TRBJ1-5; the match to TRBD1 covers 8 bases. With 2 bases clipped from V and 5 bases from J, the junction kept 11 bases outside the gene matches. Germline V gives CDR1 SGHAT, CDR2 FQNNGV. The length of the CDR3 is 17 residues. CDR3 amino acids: CASSLSGHDRGYQPQHF. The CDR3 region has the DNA TGTGCCAGCAGCTTAAGTGGGCACGACAGGGGATATCAGCCCCAGCATTTT.

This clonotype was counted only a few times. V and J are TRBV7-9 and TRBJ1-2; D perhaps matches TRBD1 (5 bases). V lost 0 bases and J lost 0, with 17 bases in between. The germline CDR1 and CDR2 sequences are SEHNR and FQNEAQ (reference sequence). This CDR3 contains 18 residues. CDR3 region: CASSLAGRTNPANYGYTF. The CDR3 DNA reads TGTGCCAGCAGCTTAGCGGGGAGGACAAACCCGGCTAACTATGGCTACACCTTC.

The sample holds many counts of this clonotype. The DNA for the CDR3 is TGTGCCAGCACTTGGGAGGGGCGAAACACTGAAGCTTTCTTT. Protein: CASTWEGRNTEAFF. V gene TRBV7-8 combines with J gene TRBJ1-1, with D possibly being TRBD1 (5 bases). The CDR3 runs to 14 residues. Per the germline V gene, CDR1 is SGHVS and CDR2 is FQNEAQ. V was pared by 7 bases and J by 2 bases, with 14 bases between.

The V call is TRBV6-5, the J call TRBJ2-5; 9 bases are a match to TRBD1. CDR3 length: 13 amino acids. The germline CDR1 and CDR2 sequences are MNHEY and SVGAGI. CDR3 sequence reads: CATTGGNKETQYF. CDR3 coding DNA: TGTGCAACTACAGGGGGCAACAAAGAGACCCAGTACTTC.

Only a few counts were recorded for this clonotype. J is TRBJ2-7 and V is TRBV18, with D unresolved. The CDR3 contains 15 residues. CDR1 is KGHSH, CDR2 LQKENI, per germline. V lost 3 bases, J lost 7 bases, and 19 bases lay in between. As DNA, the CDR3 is TGTGCCAGCTCACCCTACAGTTCTACTTACGAGGAGCAGTACTTC. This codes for CASSPYSSTYEEQYF.

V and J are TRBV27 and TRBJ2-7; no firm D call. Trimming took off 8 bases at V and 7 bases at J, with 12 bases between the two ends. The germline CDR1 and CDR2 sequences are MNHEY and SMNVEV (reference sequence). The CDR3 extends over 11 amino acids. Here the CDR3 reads CASGPTWEQYF. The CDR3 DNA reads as TGTGCCAGCGGGCCTACTTGGGAGCAGTACTTC.

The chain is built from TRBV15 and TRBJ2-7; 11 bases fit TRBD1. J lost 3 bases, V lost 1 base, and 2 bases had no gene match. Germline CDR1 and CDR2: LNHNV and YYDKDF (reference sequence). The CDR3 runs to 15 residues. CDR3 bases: TGTGCCACCAGCAGAGGGACAGGGGGCATCTACGAGCAGTACTTC. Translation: CATSRGTGGIYEQYF.

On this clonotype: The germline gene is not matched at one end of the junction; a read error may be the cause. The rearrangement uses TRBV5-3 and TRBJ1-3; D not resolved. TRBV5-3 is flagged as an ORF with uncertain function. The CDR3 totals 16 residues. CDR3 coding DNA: TGTGCCAGCAGCTTGTACTCGGGTCTGGGAGGAAACACCATATATTTT. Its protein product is CASSLYSGLGGNTIYF.